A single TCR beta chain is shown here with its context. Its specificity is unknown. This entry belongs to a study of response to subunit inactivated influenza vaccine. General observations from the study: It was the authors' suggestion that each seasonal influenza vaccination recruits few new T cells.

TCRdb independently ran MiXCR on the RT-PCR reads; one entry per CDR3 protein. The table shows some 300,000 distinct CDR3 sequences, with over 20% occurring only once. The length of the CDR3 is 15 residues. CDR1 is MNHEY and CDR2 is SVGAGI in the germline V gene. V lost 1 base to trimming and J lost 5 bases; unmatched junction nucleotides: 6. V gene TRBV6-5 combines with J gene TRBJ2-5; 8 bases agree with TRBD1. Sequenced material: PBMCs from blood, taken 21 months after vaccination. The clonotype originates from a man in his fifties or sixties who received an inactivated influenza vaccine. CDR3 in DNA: TGTGCCAGCAGTTACTTAGGACAGGGTATGGAGACCCAGTACTTC. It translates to CASSYLGQGMETQYF.